These T cell receptor beta chains were read from a single sample in a study of post-analysis software for immune sequencing data. TCRdb reprocessed the PCR reads with MiXCR, giving one entry per CDR3 protein. The sample carries 350,000 to 450,000 distinct CDR3 sequences, 35% to 45% recorded once. What was sequenced was blood. The receptor source for this set is a girl aged 2 to 10 with multiple sclerosis. Both conserved end residues are part of each CDR3. D genes are given only for firm matches. A row's size may be missing; if present it is once, few, many or a size class.

abundance | j_gene | v_gene | d_gene | CDR3aa | CDR3nt
NA | TRBJ2-5 | TRBV20-1 | TRBD1 | CSASQRTGFLIQETQYF | TGCAGTGCTAGTCAAAGGACAGGGTTTTTGATCCAAGAGACCCAGTACTTC
NA | TRBJ2-7 | TRBV5-1 | NA | CASSPGDHFYEQYF | TGCGCCAGCAGCCCCGGGGACCACTTTTACGAGCAGTACTTC
NA | TRBJ2-1 | TRBV6-2/TRBV6-3 | NA | CASGSRGRAYNEQFF | TGTGCCAGCGGGTCTAGAGGACGGGCCTACAATGAGCAGTTCTTC
NA | TRBJ2-1 | TRBV7-9 | NA | CASSSISSGEQFF | TGTGCCAGCAGCTCCATCTCGTCCGGTGAGCAGTTCTTC
NA | TRBJ1-2 | TRBV12-3/TRBV12-4 | TRBD1 | CASSLTTGGWDGYTF | TGTGCCAGCAGTTTAACGACAGGGGGCTGGGATGGCTACACCTTC
few | TRBJ2-7 | TRBV11-2 | NA | CASSLQVLYSYEQYF | TGTGCCAGCAGCTTACAGGTACTCTACTCCTACGAGCAGTACTTC
NA | TRBJ1-2 | TRBV20-1 | TRBD1 | CSAFRQGVRGYTF | TGCAGTGCCTTCCGACAGGGGGTTCGAGGCTACACCTTC
NA | TRBJ2-7 | TRBV29-1 | NA | CSVVPTGTGEQYF | TGCAGCGTTGTACCGACAGGAACGGGGGAGCAGTACTTC
NA | TRBJ2-1 | TRBV20-1 | TRBD1 | CSALGTGGETSYNEQFF | TGCAGTGCTCTGGGGACAGGGGGGGAAACCTCCTACAATGAGCAGTTCTTC
NA | TRBJ2-1 | TRBV29-1 | NA | CSVESRGRDSWTSEQFF | TGCAGCGTTGAGAGTAGAGGTCGAGACTCCTGGACCAGTGAGCAGTTCTTC
NA | TRBJ2-5 | TRBV28 | TRBD2 | CASSSREGTKREQETQYF | TGTGCCAGCAGTTCGCGGGAAGGTACTAAGCGGGAGCAAGAGACCCAGTACTTC
NA | TRBJ2-3 | TRBV19 | TRBD1 | CASGQGAIGTDTQYF | TGTGCCAGTGGACAGGGGGCGATCGGGACAGATACGCAGTATTTT
NA | TRBJ2-7 | TRBV12-3/TRBV12-4 | NA | CASSLSPIGRYEQYF | TGTGCCAGCAGTTTAAGCCCTATTGGGCGCTACGAGCAGTACTTC
NA | TRBJ2-7 | TRBV28 | TRBD2 | CAHSGSGYEQYF | TGTGCCCACAGCGGGAGCGGCTACGAGCAGTACTTC
NA | TRBJ2-1 | TRBV7-8 | NA | CASSQKTTPEGDGQFF | TGTGCCAGCAGTCAAAAAACAACTCCCGAAGGTGATGGGCAGTTCTTC
few | TRBJ2-1 | TRBV10-1 | NA | CASSLDRNEQFF | TGCGCCAGCAGCCTTGACCGAAATGAGCAGTTCTTC
few | TRBJ1-1 | TRBV6-2/TRBV6-3 | NA | CASSTTGGGTEAFF | TGTGCCAGCAGTACGACAGGAGGGGGCACTGAAGCTTTCTTT
NA | TRBJ2-1 | TRBV5-6 | NA | CASSPWGGDTSNNEQFF | TGTGCCAGCAGCCCCTGGGGCGGGGACACATCTAACAATGAGCAGTTCTTC
NA | TRBJ1-4 | TRBV12-3/TRBV12-4 | NA | CASSPRAFEKLFF | TGTGCCAGCAGTCCGCGGGCATTCGAAAAACTGTTTTTT
NA | TRBJ2-1 | TRBV7-9 | NA | CASSFGAPWGEQFF | TGTGCCAGCAGCTTCGGAGCCCCTTGGGGTGAGCAGTTCTTC
few | TRBJ1-4 | TRBV20-1 | NA | CSATDRIRATNEKLFF | TGCAGTGCCACGGACAGAATAAGAGCAACTAATGAAAAACTGTTTTTT
NA | TRBJ2-5 | TRBV28 | NA | CASRRGISGKETQYF | TGTGCCAGCCGACGGGGGATAAGCGGAAAAGAGACCCAGTACTTC
NA | TRBJ1-1 | TRBV2 | NA | CASSDLGAGTEAFF | TGTGCCAGCAGTGATTTAGGGGCTGGGACTGAAGCTTTCTTT
NA | TRBJ2-3 | TRBV20-1 | TRBD2 | CSARGTFSSGVTDTQYF | TGCAGTGCTAGGGGGACGTTTAGTAGCGGGGTGACAGATACGCAGTATTTT
NA | TRBJ2-5 | TRBV12-3/TRBV12-4 | NA | CASSLNGVSETQYF | TGTGCCAGCAGTTTAAATGGTGTTTCGGAGACCCAGTACTTC
NA | TRBJ2-1 | TRBV12-3/TRBV12-4 | NA | CASSLRGKGQFF | TGTGCCAGCAGTTTAAGGGGGAAAGGGCAGTTCTTC
NA | TRBJ1-2 | TRBV28 | TRBD1 | CASTRGQRNYGYTF | TGTGCCAGCACCCGGGGACAGAGGAACTATGGCTACACCTTC
once | TRBJ1-2 | TRBV7-9 | NA | CASSLVRDGYGYTF | TGTGCCAGCAGCTTAGTACGGGACGGCTATGGCTACACCTTC
NA | TRBJ2-3 | TRBV10-3 | NA | CAIQNTDTQYF | TGTGCCATCCAAAACACAGATACGCAGTATTTT
NA | TRBJ1-1 | TRBV6-1 | NA | CASSEKGQNTEAFF | TGTGCCAGCAGTGAAAAGGGCCAGAACACTGAAGCTTTCTTT
NA | TRBJ1-2 | TRBV7-2 | NA | CASSRSGGIEGYTF | TGTGCCAGCAGTCGTTCGGGGGGGATAGAGGGCTACACCTTC
NA | TRBJ2-7 | TRBV20-1 | NA | CSADLVSYEQYF | TGCAGTGCTGATCTTGTCTCCTACGAGCAGTACTTC
NA | TRBJ1-1 | TRBV11-2 | NA | CASSWATLNTEAFF | TGTGCCAGCAGCTGGGCGACACTGAACACTGAAGCTTTCTTT
NA | TRBJ2-3 | TRBV15 | NA | CATSTRTVSTDTQYF | TGTGCCACCAGCACTCGGACAGTTAGCACAGATACGCAGTATTTT
NA | TRBJ1-4 | TRBV20-1 | NA | CSAYRDYKREKLFF | TGCAGTGCTTACCGGGATTATAAAAGGGAAAAACTGTTTTTT
few | TRBJ2-1 | TRBV5-6 | NA | CASSWDQYNEQFF | TGTGCCAGCAGCTGGGACCAATACAATGAGCAGTTCTTC
NA | TRBJ1-1 | TRBV7-3 | NA | CASSFSRTTEAFF | TGTGCCAGCAGCTTCTCACGGACCACTGAAGCTTTCTTT
NA | TRBJ2-3 | TRBV12-3/TRBV12-4 | NA | CASTTDGDTQYF | TGTGCCAGCACTACGGACGGAGATACGCAGTATTTT
NA | TRBJ2-7 | TRBV5-1 | TRBD1 | CASSYSTGESYEQYF | TGCGCCAGCAGCTACTCGACAGGGGAATCCTACGAGCAGTACTTC
NA | TRBJ2-5 | TRBV6-2/TRBV6-3 | NA | CASSYVGGPQETQYF | TGTGCCAGCAGTTACGTGGGGGGGCCCCAAGAGACCCAGTACTTC
few | TRBJ1-4 | TRBV18 | NA | CASSRTRGNNEKLFF | TGTGCCAGCTCACGAACCAGGGGCAATAATGAAAAACTGTTTTTT